This is a list of T cell receptor beta chains from one sample in a study of blood T cells in healthy people across ages. TCRdb passed the 5' RACE reads through MiXCR, listing each CDR3 protein once. The repertoire holds roughly 800,000 distinct CDR3 sequences, with 35% to 40% as singletons. The sample was blood. Receptors originate from a man younger than 30 in good health. CDR3s include the opening cysteine and the closing phenylalanine or tryptophan. D genes are given only for firm matches. Only part of the rows carry a size: once, few, many, or a class if the clone is expanded.

j_gene	abundance	d_gene	v_gene	CDR3nt	CDR3aa
TRBJ1-1	.	.	TRBV7-9	TGTGCCAGCAGCCCTCAGGCCGGGAACACTGAAGCTTTCTTT	CASSPQAGNTEAFF
TRBJ1-6	few	.	TRBV3-1	TGTGCCAGCAGCAGGGGGAATTCACCCCTCCACTTT	CASSRGNSPLHF
TRBJ1-5	.	.	TRBV7-2	TGTGCCAGCAGCTCCCACTATTATAGCAATCAGCCCCAGCATTTT	CASSSHYYSNQPQHF
TRBJ1-1	few	.	TRBV7-2	TGTGCCAGCAGCTTAGGGCCAGGGCAAGGTGAAGCTTTCTTT	CASSLGPGQGEAFF
TRBJ2-1	.	.	TRBV6-2/TRBV6-3	TGTGCCAGCAGTTACCCAGGGTTTCCTGAGCAGTTCTTC	CASSYPGFPEQFF
TRBJ2-3	many	TRBD1	TRBV5-1	TGCGCCAGCAGCTACCCCGGGACAGAGAGCACAGATACGCAGTATTTT	CASSYPGTESTDTQYF
TRBJ2-4	few	.	TRBV28	TGTGCCAGCAGTTCCCGACACCAACAGATAGCCAAAAACATTCAGTACTTC	CASSSRHQQIAKNIQYF
TRBJ2-4	many	.	TRBV12-3/TRBV12-4	TGTGCCAGCAGTTCACCCGGACAGTTTGTCAAAAACATTCAGTACTTC	CASSSPGQFVKNIQYF
TRBJ2-7	.	.	TRBV7-9	TGTGCCAGCAGCTTCAGAGCCAACAGCTACGAGCAGTACTTC	CASSFRANSYEQYF
TRBJ1-3	.	.	TRBV5-6	TGTGCCAGCAGCCCTAGCGGAGTCGGAAACACCATATATTTT	CASSPSGVGNTIYF
TRBJ2-1	many	.	TRBV29-1	TGCAGCGTTGGGAACAGGCTCTCCTACAATGAGCAGTTCTTC	CSVGNRLSYNEQFF
TRBJ2-5	few	.	TRBV5-1	TGCGCCAGCAGCTTGGAGTTCCAGCCACAGTACTTC	CASSLEFQPQYF
TRBJ1-5	.	.	TRBV11-2	TGTGCCAGCAGTCCGTTTGAAGGCCAGCCCCAGCATTTT	CASSPFEGQPQHF
TRBJ1-2	few	.	TRBV6-2/TRBV6-3	TGTGCCAGCAGTTACACCGACAGTTATGGCTACACCTTC	CASSYTDSYGYTF
TRBJ2-5	.	TRBD2	TRBV12-3/TRBV12-4	TGTGCCAGCAGTACCGGCCGGGCTAGCGGGGAAGAGACCCAGTACTTC	CASSTGRASGEETQYF
TRBJ2-1	.	.	TRBV20-1	TGCAGTGCTAGAGCGGGGATGGCATTTGATGAGCAGTTCTTC	CSARAGMAFDEQFF
TRBJ2-5	.	.	TRBV21-1	TGTGCCAGCAGCCTTACGGGACTAGCGGTCCAAGAGACCCAGTACTTC	CASSLTGLAVQETQYF
TRBJ1-1	.	.	TRBV20-1	TGCAGTGCTGGGGGAGCTTTCTTT	CSAGGAFF
TRBJ2-5	.	TRBD1	TRBV11-2	TGTGCCAGCAAGAGGGGGCTGGAACAAGAGACCCAGTACTTC	CASKRGLEQETQYF
TRBJ1-1	.	.	TRBV11-2	TGTGCCAGCAGCCCTACGAATCCATCAGGTGAAGCTTTCTTT	CASSPTNPSGEAFF
TRBJ1-6	few	.	TRBV4-3	TGCGCCAGCAGCCAAGTGGGGGTCCCGAGCTCCTATAATTCACCCCTCCACTTT	CASSQVGVPSSYNSPLHF
TRBJ2-1	few	.	TRBV6-5	TGTGCCAGCAGACAGGCCAACTCCTACAATGAGCAGTTCTTC	CASRQANSYNEQFF
TRBJ2-3	many	TRBD2	TRBV28	TGTGCCAGCAGTACACTAGCGGGGAGCACAGATACGCAGTATTTT	CASSTLAGSTDTQYF
TRBJ2-2	.	.	TRBV9	TGTGCCAGCAGCGTAGCGAACCCCGGGGAGCTGTTTTTT	CASSVANPGELFF
TRBJ2-4	many	.	TRBV6-2/TRBV6-3	TGTGCCAGCAGTATAGCCAAAAACATTCAGTACTTC	CASSIAKNIQYF
TRBJ2-7	.	.	TRBV7-2	TGTGCCAGCAGCTCAGAGGGGCGGGGAACCTCCTACGAGCAGTACTTC	CASSSEGRGTSYEQYF
TRBJ2-6	few	TRBD1	TRBV13	TGTGCCAGCAGCTTTATTACAGGGGAAAGCTCTGGGGCCAACGTCCTGACTTTC	CASSFITGESSGANVLTF
TRBJ1-1	few	.	TRBV12-3/TRBV12-4	TGTGCCAGCAGTTTGGGGGGACAAAGGCCCAAAGCTTTCTTT	CASSLGGQRPKAFF
TRBJ1-6	few	.	TRBV5-1	TGCGCCAGCAGCTTGCGATGGGGGGGCTCCTATAATTCACCCCTCCACTTT	CASSLRWGGSYNSPLHF